A single sample gave rise to the 19 T cell receptor beta chains below, sequenced in a study of cytomegalovirus exposure and HLA in healthy donors. Use of 60 Vbeta and 13 Jbeta primers characterized the PCR. Some clones are missing from TCRdb's copy, which holds only in-frame ones; the method was immunoSEQ multiplex PCR. The table has more than 110,000 clones, roughly three quarters seen once. The sequenced material came from PBMCs. The receptors stem from a male donor in good health and CMV-seronegative.

The chain has TRBV16 and TRBJ1-5; 8 bases are a match to TRBD1. Germline V CDR1 and CDR2: KGHSY, FQNENV. The V segment lost 2 bases and the J segment 11 bases; nucleotides outside the gene matches: 8. The CDR3 has 14 amino acids. CDR3 region: CASSQGQGRTAQHF. In nucleotides, the CDR3 is TGTGCCAGCAGCCAAGGACAGGGCCGAACAGCCCAGCATTTT. The full variable domain, rest sourced from reference TRBV16 and TRBJ1-5, is GEEVAQTPKHLVRGEGQKAKLYCAPIKGHSYVFWYQQVLKNEFKFLISFQNENVFDETGMPKERFSAKCLPNSPCSLEIQATKLEDSAVYFCASSQGQGRTAQHFGDGTRLSIL.

J is TRBJ1-6 and V is TRBV16; no clear D gene. CDR1 is KGHSY and CDR2 is FQNENV in the germline V gene. The CDR3 is made up of 15 amino acids. Trimming stripped 4 bases from V and 8 bases from J, with 15 bases between. CDR3 region: CASSPLVRSDSPLHF. The CDR3 DNA is TGTGCCAGCAGCCCCCTGGTCAGGTCGGATTCACCCCTCCACTTT. Complete variable domain (other parts from reference TRBV16 and TRBJ1-6): GEEVAQTPKHLVRGEGQKAKLYCAPIKGHSYVFWYQQVLKNEFKFLISFQNENVFDETGMPKERFSAKCLPNSPCSLEIQATKLEDSAVYFCASSPLVRSDSPLHFGNGTRLTVT.

This sequence joins TRBV6-5 and TRBJ2-7; 7 positions match TRBD2. This CDR3 has 14 amino acids. Germline loops: CDR1 MNHEY, CDR2 SVGAGI. J gave up 0 bases and V 2 bases, and 1 base lay outside the gene matches. CDR3 amino acids: CASSYGGGSYEQYF. DNA of the CDR3: TGTGCCAGCAGTTACGGGGGGGGCTCCTACGAGCAGTACTTC.

This clone has more than one count but fewer than ten. The chain is built from TRBV27 and TRBJ2-2, with 7 bases that match TRBD1. The CDR3 runs 18 residues. CDR1 is MNHEY, CDR2 SMNVEV, per germline (reference sequence). Trimming cost V 3 bases and J 1 base; bases outside gene matches: 11. CDR3 coding DNA: TGTGCCAGCAGTTTGGGAGCCGGGACAGCGATGAACACCGGGGAGCTGTTTTTT. It encodes CASSLGAGTAMNTGELFF.

The chain joins TRBV7-6 to TRBJ2-7; 10 bases map to TRBD1. With V trimmed by 3 bases and J by 6 bases, 2 bases remained unmatched. The CDR3 consists of 13 residues. The germline V gene encodes CDR1 SGHVS and CDR2 FNYEAQ. The CDR3 reads CASSLGDRGEQYF. DNA for the CDR3: TGTGCCAGCAGCTTGGGGGACAGGGGCGAGCAGTACTTC.

This chain joins TRBV20-1 and TRBJ1-1; D gene ambiguous. The germline CDR1 and CDR2 sequences are DFQATT and SNEGSKA (reference sequence). The CDR3 sequence is 11 residues long. Trimming left V 3 bases short and J 5 bases short, with 7 bases between. CDR3 protein: CSASLQTEAFF. The CDR3 coding sequence is TGCAGTGCTAGCCTTCAGACTGAAGCTTTCTTT.

J is TRBJ2-5 and V is TRBV19; 7 nucleotides align to TRBD2. The J call may be mistaken, given a closer DNA end match to TRBJ2-7. CDR3 length: 16 amino acids. From germline, CDR1 is LNHDA and CDR2 SQIVND (reference sequence). The CDR3: CASSIDSGRGLYEQYF. Written as DNA, the CDR3 is TGTGCCAGTAGTATCGATAGCGGGCGGGGCCTCTACGAGCAGTACTTC.

The V call is TRBV28, the J call TRBJ2-7; no clear D gene. Germline CDR1 reads MDHEN; CDR2 reads SYDVKM. Trimming removed 3 bases at V and 1 base at J, with 4 bases between. The CDR3 extends over 12 amino acids. The CDR3 DNA follows: TGTGCCAGCAGTTTGGCATCCTACGAGCAGTACTTC. Encoded protein: CASSLASYEQYF.

The V and J genes are TRBV27 and TRBJ1-6, with D perhaps matching TRBD1 (6 bases). V dropped 5 bases and J dropped 4 bases, with 18 bases sitting between them. The CDR3 length is 17 residues. Germline CDR1 MNHEY, CDR2 SMNVEV (reference sequence). The CDR3, as DNA: TGTGCCAGCAGTCTCACAGGGTTGGGGGCATATAATTCACCCCTCCACTTT. Protein: CASSLTGLGAYNSPLHF.

This clone was observed a few times. This sequence joins TRBV6-5 and TRBJ1-1, with D maybe TRBD1 (6 bases). Germline V gives CDR1 MNHEY, CDR2 SVGAGI. V lost 4 bases and J lost 3, with 9 bases in between. This CDR3 spans 13 amino acids. CDR3 DNA sequence: TGTGCCAGCAGTTGGACAGCTCACACTGAAGCTTTCTTT. This translates into CASSWTAHTEAFF.

The chain recombines TRBV9 with TRBJ2-1; possibly TRBD1 for D (6 bases). CDR1 and CDR2 from the germline V gene are SGDLS and YYNGEE. This CDR3 is 14 amino acids long. The V and J ends lost 3 bases and 1 base respectively, with 8 bases between them. The CDR3 sequence: CASSGGTSYNEQFF. In nucleotides, the CDR3 is TGTGCCAGCAGCGGGGGGACATCCTACAATGAGCAGTTCTTC.

V gene TRBV4-3 combines with J gene TRBJ2-5, with D tentatively TRBD1 (5 bases). The end of the DNA aligns better with TRBJ2-7, so the J call may be wrong. Germline assignment: CDR1 LGHNA and CDR2 YSLEER. The CDR3 sequence is 14 residues long. The CDR3 DNA reads as TGCGCCAGCAGCCTCCCGACAGTAACCTACGAGCAGTACTTC. Translation: CASSLPTVTYEQYF.

A remark on this clone: This sample includes further DNA sequences coding for the same CDR3. This chain uses TRBV2 with TRBJ1-5; D perhaps matches TRBD1 (5 bases). The length of the CDR3 is 14 residues. V lost 2 bases and J lost 2, with 7 bases in between. Looked up from germline, CDR1 is SNHLY and CDR2 is FYNNEI. The chain's CDR3 is CASSEQGGNQPQHF. In DNA form, the CDR3 reads TGTGCCAGCAGTGAACAGGGCGGCAATCAGCCCCAGCATTTT.

The chain has TRBV28 and TRBJ1-5; TRBD1 matches at 8 bases. V dropped 6 bases and J dropped 3; count of bases not matched to a gene: 16. Germline loops: CDR1 MDHEN, CDR2 SYDVKM. The CDR3 has 18 residues. CDR3: CASSPRPGTGLANQPQHF. CDR3 bases: TGTGCCAGCAGCCCTCGGCCCGGGACAGGTCTGGCCAATCAGCCCCAGCATTTT.

The V and J genes are TRBV7-2 and TRBJ1-5, with D possibly matching TRBD1 (6 bases). V shed 5 bases and J shed 4 bases, with 9 bases lying between them. Looked up from germline, CDR1 is SGHTA and CDR2 is FQGNSA. This CDR3 has 13 residues. For the CDR3, the DNA is TGTGCCAGCAGCCGCGACAGGAATCAGCCCCAGCATTTT. Its protein is CASSRDRNQPQHF.

The CDR3 loop is CASSGSVSTDTQYF. The CDR3 DNA reads TGTGCCAGCAGCGGTAGCGTGAGCACAGATACGCAGTATTTT. V and J are TRBV7-9 and TRBJ2-3; weak D call: TRBD2 (5 bases). Looked up from germline, CDR1 is SEHNR and CDR2 is FQNEAQ (reference sequence). V shed 5 bases and J shed 0 bases, with 9 bases lying between them. The CDR3 covers 14 residues. The full variable domain, its missing parts supplied by reference TRBV7-9 and TRBJ2-3, is DTGVSQNPRHKITKRGQNVTFRCDPISEHNRLYWYRQTLGQGPEFLTYFQNEAQLEKSRLLSDRFSAERPKGSFSTLEIQRTEQGDSAMYLCASSGSVSTDTQYFGPGTRLTVL.

The rearrangement links TRBV7-6 to TRBJ2-7, with 9 bases matching TRBD1. CDR1 is SGHVS, CDR2 FNYEAQ, per germline. The CDR3 contains 15 residues. V was clipped by 5 bases and J by 4 bases; unmatched bases: 9. The CDR3 reads CASSPTGTGTYEQYF. The DNA for the CDR3 is TGTGCCAGCAGCCCAACCGGGACAGGGACGTACGAGCAGTACTTC.

V and J are TRBV30 and TRBJ1-4; D gene ambiguous. Germline V gene sequence: CDR1 GTSNPN, CDR2 SVGIG (reference sequence). The CDR3 has 11 residues. V lost 0 bases and J lost 12, with 8 bases in between. CDR3 DNA: TGTGCCTGGAGTGTAGCTACAGAACTGTTTTTT. Translation: CAWSVATELFF.

The gene calls are TRBV4-3 and TRBJ2-5, with a possible D match to TRBD2 (6 bases). Per germline, CDR1 LGHNA and CDR2 YSLEER. The CDR3 totals 15 residues. V dropped 4 bases and J dropped 1 base, with 13 bases sitting between them. The CDR3 here is CASSLGGASQETQYF. The CDR3 coding sequence is TGCGCCAGCAGCCTCGGAGGGGCTAGCCAAGAGACCCAGTACTTC.